This TCR beta chain is from a study of blood T cell repertoires in COVID-19. Profiled with immunoSEQ multiplex PCR; TCRdb holds only in-frame clones, not every one. The repertoire has approximately 340,000 clones, around 83% of them found once; the top ten carry just under 3%. Germline V gene sequence: CDR1 SGHTS, CDR2 YDEGEE. CDR3 length: 18 residues. Losses at the gene ends were 0 bases for V and 1 base for J; bases not matched to a gene: 9. Sample: peripheral blood. The sequence came from a man aged 25 to 40 with active or convalescent COVID-19. The chain uses TRBV5-8 and TRBJ2-1; 8 bases fit TRBD2. Written as DNA, the CDR3 is TGTGCCAGCAGCTTGGTTGGACTAGCAATTCCTTCCTACAATGAGCAGTTCTTC. Its translation is CASSLVGLAIPSYNEQFF.